This T cell receptor (beta chain) comes out of a study of read filtering for tumor transcriptome and immune sequencing. General study findings and limits: Dropping single-read clonotypes raised IR-seq and RNA-seq shared-clonotype correlation.

As for this clonotype: Its antigen is not known. Possible read error: a much larger clone is one base away.

The library was built from approximately 400 ng RNA with molecular barcoded adaptors for alpha/delta and beta/gamma chains. TCRdb re-called the reads through MiXCR, storing one row per CDR3 protein. The data show around 26,000 distinct CDR3 sequences, with under 15% seen just once and roughly 44% held by the top ten. The V and J ends lost 0 bases and 4 bases respectively, with 9 bases between them. CDR1 and CDR2 (germline): SGHAT, FQNNGV. CDR3 length equals 14 residues. This receptor was taken from a donor at least 40 years old with multiple myeloma. Sequencing used a population of CD138-negative cells sorted from bone marrow. The rearrangement uses TRBV11-2 and TRBJ1-2; D remains ambiguous. The CDR3: CASSLDISCYGYTF. CDR3 bases: TGTGCCAGCAGCTTAGATATCAGCTGCTATGGCTACACCTTC.